This T cell receptor (beta chain) was captured in a study of blood T cell repertoires in COVID-19. For the study at large: Samples representing acute and convalescent COVID-19 were sourced from the United States, Italy and Spain.

As handled by the study authors: Researchers report that nucleated cell counts were estimated from reference gene primer amplification. Measured with immunoSEQ multiplex PCR; TCRdb has only the in-frame clones, and not every one. Clone size and V and J calls were adopted from that table, with D and trimming inferred from the DNA. The sample lists 86,000 or so clones, approximately 80% seen once, with roughly 10% in the top ten. Sequences were obtained from peripheral blood. The origin of this receptor is a man between 65 and 85 years old with acute or convalescent COVID-19.

CDR3 nucleotide sequence: TGTGCCATCAGGCTGACAGGGTCTGGAAACACCATATATTTT. This gives the protein CAIRLTGSGNTIYF. This rearrangement joins TRBV10-3 to TRBJ1-3, with 7 bases aligning to TRBD1. Per germline, CDR1 ENHRY and CDR2 SYGVKD. V lost 6 bases and J lost 1; bases outside the gene matches: 3. The CDR3 covers 14 residues.